This record covers a single T cell receptor (beta chain). Its antigen remains unknown. Relative to the germline gene, one junction end is altered; a read error may explain this. Unique molecular identifiers were used to barcode this TCRbeta library. From the PCR reads, TCRdb called clonotypes with MiXCR, one entry per CDR3 protein. The repertoire holds hundreds of thousands of distinct CDR3 sequences, with 10% to 13% as singletons. The CDR3 runs to 13 residues. This sample was included in a study of T-cell reconstitution after alpha-beta-depleted transplantation in children. Points from the study as a whole: At around two months after transplant, the alpha-beta T cells were reportedly derived from several hundred expanded clones that came from non-depleted graft cells.

Sequences were derived from PBMCs, sampled before TCRalphabeta/CD19-depleted stem cell transplant. V and J are TRBV23-1 and TRBJ2-7; D gene ambiguous. TRBV23-1 has ORF status, its function being uncertain. This sequence originates from a child aged 2-15 years with inherited bone marrow failure, due to receive a stem cell transplant. The DNA for the CDR3 is TGCGCCAGCAGTCAGGGCCGCTCCTACGAGCGGTACTTC. It translates to CASSQGRSYERYF.